The T cell receptor (beta chain) described here comes from a study of early T cells in non-severe SARS-CoV-2 infection. Looking at the study overall: Chains stayed unpaired after sequencing of bulk RNA from unsorted whole blood. Whole-study results and caveats: Private and CD4 specificities were missed by VDJdb matching, which favored anti-spike CD8 responses.

Per the germline V gene, CDR1 is SGHVS and CDR2 is FNYEAQ. This CDR3 has 14 residues. The V end was cut by 5 bases, the J end by 3 bases, with 10 bases between. On this clonotype itself: Its target is unknown.

Individual cDNA molecules received unique molecular identifiers. TCRdb reanalysed the 5' RACE reads using MiXCR and keeps one entry per CDR3 protein. The sample has roughly 67,000 distinct CDR3 sequences, 12% seen once; the top ten hold about 1.7%. The sequenced sample consisted of whole blood. The receptor comes from an adult who was a healthcare worker with PCR-confirmed SARS-CoV-2 infection or an uninfected control (not recorded which). The rearrangement links TRBV7-6 to TRBJ1-4; D unclear. CDR3 protein: CASSLDISNEKLFF. In nucleotides, the CDR3 is TGTGCCAGCAGCCTAGACATATCTAATGAAAAACTGTTTTTT.